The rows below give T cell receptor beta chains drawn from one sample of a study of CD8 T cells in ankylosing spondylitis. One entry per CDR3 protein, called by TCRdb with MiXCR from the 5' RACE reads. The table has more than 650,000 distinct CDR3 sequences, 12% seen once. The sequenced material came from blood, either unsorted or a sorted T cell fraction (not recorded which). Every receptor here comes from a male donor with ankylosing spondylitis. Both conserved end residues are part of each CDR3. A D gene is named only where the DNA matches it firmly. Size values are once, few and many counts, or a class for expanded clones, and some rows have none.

CDR3: CASSSIGDTNEKLFF
DNA: TGTGCCAGCAGTTCTATAGGGGATACTAATGAAAAACTGTTTTTT
size: few
V: TRBV12-3/TRBV12-4
J: TRBJ1-4
D: -

CDR3: CSALAGNSYNEQFF
DNA: TGCAGTGCCTTAGCGGGTAACTCCTACAATGAGCAGTTCTTC
size: many
V: TRBV20-1
J: TRBJ2-1
D: TRBD2

CDR3: CASSLRQGSDTQYF
DNA: TGTGCCAGCAGTCTCAGACAGGGTTCAGATACGCAGTATTTT
size: many
V: TRBV6-1
J: TRBJ2-3
D: TRBD1

CDR3: CASSRFRDEQFF
DNA: TGTGCCAGCAGCCGCTTTAGGGATGAGCAGTTCTTC
size: many
V: TRBV7-2
J: TRBJ2-1
D: -

CDR3: CASSSKSGLFNYGYTF
DNA: TGTGCCAGCAGTTCAAAGTCGGGTCTGTTCAACTATGGCTACACCTTC
size: -
V: TRBV6-5
J: TRBJ1-2
D: -

CDR3: CASSYRGTTNQPQHF
DNA: TGTGCCAGCAGTTACCGGGGTACCACAAATCAGCCCCAGCATTTT
size: few
V: TRBV12-3/TRBV12-4
J: TRBJ1-5
D: -

CDR3: CASSLADRGDYTF
DNA: TGCGCCAGCAGTCTAGCGGACAGGGGTGACTACACCTTC
size: -
V: TRBV10-2
J: TRBJ1-2
D: TRBD1

CDR3: CSAREDLRYTF
DNA: TGCAGTGCTAGAGAGGACCTGCGCTACACCTTC
size: few
V: TRBV20-1
J: TRBJ1-2
D: -

CDR3: CATSGDRGEQYF
DNA: TGTGCCACCAGTGGAGATCGGGGTGAGCAGTACTTC
size: few
V: TRBV24-1
J: TRBJ2-7
D: -

CDR3: CSARDSSWDRGYNEQFF
DNA: TGCAGTGCTAGAGACTCCTCTTGGGACAGGGGCTACAATGAGCAGTTCTTC
size: many
V: TRBV20-1
J: TRBJ2-1
D: TRBD1

CDR3: CAINRDRAYEQYF
DNA: TGTGCCATCAATCGGGATCGGGCCTACGAGCAGTACTTC
size: -
V: TRBV10-3
J: TRBJ2-7
D: -

CDR3: CASSRWGRSYNSPLHF
DNA: TGTGCCAGCAGCAGGTGGGGACGCTCCTATAATTCACCCCTCCACTTT
size: few
V: TRBV27
J: TRBJ1-6
D: -

CDR3: CASSPSDRGNQPQHF
DNA: TGCGCCAGCAGCCCGTCAGACAGGGGCAATCAGCCCCAGCATTTT
size: few
V: TRBV5-1
J: TRBJ1-5
D: TRBD1

CDR3: CAISDSKGQFYEQYF
DNA: TGTGCCATCAGTGATAGTAAGGGGCAGTTCTACGAGCAGTACTTC
size: few
V: TRBV10-3
J: TRBJ2-7
D: -

CDR3: CASSRPGLLDYNEQFF
DNA: TGTGCCAGCAGCCGGCCGGGGCTATTGGACTACAATGAGCAGTTCTTC
size: -
V: TRBV4-2
J: TRBJ2-1
D: -

CDR3: CASSFRDGKNIQYF
DNA: TGTGCCAGCAGCTTCCGGGACGGCAAAAACATTCAGTACTTC
size: -
V: TRBV7-2
J: TRBJ2-4
D: -

CDR3: CASRRRQGPYGYTF
DNA: TGTGCCAGCAGACGGAGACAGGGGCCCTATGGCTACACCTTC
size: -
V: TRBV6-1
J: TRBJ1-2
D: TRBD1

CDR3: CASDYGANTGELFF
DNA: TGCGCCAGCGATTACGGGGCGAACACCGGGGAGCTGTTTTTT
size: -
V: TRBV5-1
J: TRBJ2-2
D: -

CDR3: CSGGRGAYNQPQHF
DNA: TGCAGTGGCGGCAGGGGGGCTTACAATCAGCCCCAGCATTTT
size: -
V: TRBV20-1
J: TRBJ1-5
D: TRBD1

CDR3: CASSFKQGGWGYTF
DNA: TGTGCCAGCAGCTTTAAACAGGGAGGATGGGGCTACACCTTC
size: few
V: TRBV7-2
J: TRBJ1-2
D: -

CDR3: CASSRDPDRLRVLTF
DNA: TGCGCCAGCAGCCGGGACCCGGACCGACTTAGGGTCCTGACTTTC
size: -
V: TRBV4-3
J: TRBJ2-6
D: -

CDR3: CASSLTGVGVNNEQFF
DNA: TGTGCCAGCAGCTTAACAGGGGTCGGCGTGAACAATGAGCAGTTCTTC
size: many
V: TRBV28
J: TRBJ2-1
D: TRBD1

CDR3: CASKDRAGPVPFFHNEQFF
DNA: TGCGCCAGCAAGGACAGGGCAGGCCCAGTACCATTTTTCCACAATGAGCAGTTCTTC
size: -
V: TRBV5-1
J: TRBJ2-1
D: TRBD1